This T cell receptor beta chain was sequenced during a study of cytomegalovirus exposure and HLA in healthy donors. In the study overall: A prior analysis found about 120 million unique TCR beta sequences from some 200 million T cells.

With respect to this clone: Its target is unknown.

Germline V lookup: CDR1 MNHEY, CDR2 SVGAGI. The CDR3 length is 16 residues. V lost 0 bases, J lost 3 bases, and 15 bases lay in between. General study findings and limits: Reportedly, fewer N-insertions than the roughly 600-donor mean appeared in an Asian-associated ancestry cluster in a later analysis. Information on immune exposure was restricted to one variable (CMV serostatus). Specificity of a few CMV-associated chains for CMV antigens was verified in vitro.

PCR was performed using 60 Vbeta and 13 Jbeta primers. Measured with immunoSEQ multiplex PCR; TCRdb has only the in-frame clones, and not every one. The sample records about 200,000 clones, 75% to 85% being singletons. The chain couples TRBV6-5 to TRBJ2-7; D perhaps matches TRBD2 (5 bases). The sequenced material came from PBMCs. The clonotype was recovered from a girl aged 10-17 years in good health and CMV-seropositive. The CDR3 coding sequence is TGTGCCAGCAGTTACTCGATAGCGCTAGGTGGCTACGAGCAGTACTTC. Translating gives CASSYSIALGGYEQYF.